Each of the 30 T cell receptor beta chains below was sequenced from the same sample in a study of control samples from healthy donors and cancer patients. Clones were sequenced by immunoSEQ multiplex PCR, and TCRdb holds only the in-frame ones, with some missing. This table holds under 150,000 clones, roughly 84% found once. Sequencing was done on a sample of blood. These receptors were obtained from a man aged 35 to 55 in good health.

The chain links TRBV24-1 to TRBJ1-1; no reliable D call. CDR3 length equals 13 residues. With 8 bases removed from V and 4 bases from J, the gap between germline ends came to 13 bases. Germline V CDR1 and CDR2: KGHDR, SFDVKD. CDR3 nucleotides: TGTGCCACCACAAGGGTCCTAGGCACTGAAGCTTTCTTT. It encodes CATTRVLGTEAFF.

The chain couples TRBV7-9 to TRBJ1-6; tentative D call: TRBD1 (5 bases). This CDR3 has 18 amino acids. In germline, CDR1 is SEHNR, CDR2 FQNEAQ (reference sequence). V was cut by 1 base and J by 0 bases, with 13 bases left in between. CDR3 protein: CASSLVGGRSSYNSPLHF. CDR3 DNA sequence: TGTGCCAGCAGCTTAGTTGGGGGAAGGAGCTCCTATAATTCACCCCTCCACTTT.

This clone was found once. The rearrangement uses TRBV7-2 and TRBJ1-1; the match to TRBD1 covers 7 bases. This CDR3 is built from 15 residues. V shed 3 bases and J 0 bases; nucleotides not matched to a gene: 4. CDR1 is SGHTA and CDR2 is FQGNSA in the germline V gene. The CDR3 sequence: CASSFSGQVNTEAFF. Written as DNA, the CDR3 is TGTGCCAGCAGCTTTAGCGGACAGGTGAACACTGAAGCTTTCTTT.

CDR3 in amino acids: CAGRGAGEKLFF. The CDR3, as DNA: TGTGCGGGCCGCGGGGCTGGGGAAAAACTGTTTTTT. The chain links TRBV30 to TRBJ1-4; D is possibly TRBD1 (5 bases). Germline loops: CDR1 GTSNPN, CDR2 SVGIG (reference sequence). The CDR3 is 12 residues long. Complete variable domain (other parts from reference TRBV30 and TRBJ1-4): SQTIHQWPATLVQPVGSPLSLECTVEGTSNPNLYWYRQAAGRGLQLLFYSVGIGQISSEVPQNLSASRPQDRQFILSSKKLLLSDSGFYLCAGRGAGEKLFFGSGTQLSVL.

The chain uses TRBV3-1 (or the pseudogene TRBV3-2) and TRBJ1-4; 8 bases line up with TRBD1. The germline gives CDR1 LGHDT, CDR2 YNNKEL (reference sequence). The CDR3 is 14 residues long. J gave up 6 bases and V 5 bases, and 5 bases lay outside the gene matches. The CDR3 coding sequence is TGTGCCAGCAGCTATACGACAGGGGATGAAAAACTGTTTTTT. Protein product: CASSYTTGDEKLFF.

The V gene is TRBV5-1, the J gene TRBJ1-5, with 11 bases aligning to TRBD1. J gave up 2 bases and V 6 bases, and 13 bases lay outside the gene matches. Germline V gives CDR1 SGHRS, CDR2 YFSETQ. This CDR3 has 18 amino acids. CDR3 residues: CASNDPDRGPTRNQPQHF. As DNA, the CDR3 is TGCGCCAGCAACGATCCGGACAGGGGGCCAACTCGCAATCAGCCCCAGCATTTT.

This clone was detected a few times. V usage is TRBV11-2 and J usage is TRBJ2-1; D unclear. The CDR3 is made up of 14 amino acids. Germline lookup yields CDR1 SGHAT and CDR2 FQNNGV. The V end was cut by 2 bases, the J end by 9 bases, with 14 bases between. This chain's CDR3 is CASSLSQFSSEQFF. The CDR3 nucleotides are TGTGCCAGCAGCTTATCACAATTCTCTAGTGAGCAGTTCTTC.

This chain connects TRBV11-2 to TRBJ2-5, with D tentatively TRBD2 (6 bases). Trimming pared 2 bases from V and 6 bases from J, leaving 10 bases between. Germline assignment: CDR1 SGHAT and CDR2 FQNNGV. The CDR3 covers 13 residues. CDR3 sequence: CASSLLGGQTQYF. The CDR3 DNA follows: TGTGCCAGCAGCTTATTGGGGGGACAGACCCAGTACTTC.

The V and J genes are TRBV18 and TRBJ2-1; 11 bases fit TRBD2. This CDR3 contains 16 residues. Germline trimming cut 3 bases from V and 4 bases from J; bases unmatched to any gene: 5. In germline, CDR1 is KGHSH, CDR2 LQKENI. CDR3: CASSPQLAGAYNEQFF. CDR3 DNA: TGTGCCAGCTCACCCCAACTAGCGGGGGCGTACAATGAGCAGTTCTTC.

The V gene is TRBV19, the J gene TRBJ1-5; D remains unclear. The CDR3 has 14 residues. Germline assignment: CDR1 LNHDA and CDR2 SQIVND (reference sequence). V dropped 1 base and J dropped 4 bases, with 8 bases sitting between them. CDR3 nucleotides: TGTGCCAGTAGTATAGTAGGGAAGAATCAGCCCCAGCATTTT. Amino acid sequence: CASSIVGKNQPQHF.

The genes are TRBV30 and TRBJ1-5; D is uncertain. Between the trimmed V and J ends, which lost 0 bases and 6 bases, there was a span of 6 bases. Germline V lookup: CDR1 GTSNPN, CDR2 SVGIG (reference sequence). There are 12 residues in the CDR3. CDR3 residues: CAWSVLSQPQHF. CDR3 nucleotide sequence: TGTGCCTGGAGTGTACTGAGTCAGCCCCAGCATTTT.

This sequence joins TRBV3-1 (or the pseudogene TRBV3-2) and TRBJ2-5, with TRBD2 matching over 15 bases. The CDR3 spans 17 residues. Germline V gene lookup returns CDR1 LGHDT and CDR2 YNNKEL (reference sequence). The trim removed 5 bases at V and 4 bases at J, leaving 8 bases unmatched. CDR3 nucleotides: TGTGCCAGCAGCACCCGGACTAGCGGGGGGGCTCGAGAGACCCAGTACTTC. This gives the protein CASSTRTSGGARETQYF.

This chain connects TRBV7-6 to TRBJ2-7; 8 bases map to TRBD1. Germline V gene data show CDR1 as SGHVS and CDR2 as FNYEAQ. J gave up 5 bases and V 5 bases, and 11 bases lay outside the gene matches. The CDR3 runs to 15 residues. The DNA for the CDR3 is TGTGCCAGCAGCCTGACAGGGGAGCCGGTCAACGAGCAGTACTTC. Amino acids: CASSLTGEPVNEQYF.

This rearrangement joins TRBV30 to TRBJ2-3; TRBD2 aligns across 8 bases. There are 13 residues in the CDR3. Germline-derived CDR1 and CDR2 are GTSNPN and SVGIG (reference sequence). V dropped 8 bases and J dropped 6; count of bases not matched to a gene: 10. As DNA, the CDR3 is TGTGCCAGACTGGCGGGGGGTACGGATACGCAGTATTTT. Translation gives CARLAGGTDTQYF. Using reference TRBV30 and TRBJ2-3 for the parts outside the CDR3, the full variable domain is SQTIHQWPATLVQPVGSPLSLECTVEGTSNPNLYWYRQAAGRGLQLLFYSVGIGQISSEVPQNLSASRPQDRQFILSSKKLLLSDSGFYLCARLAGGTDTQYFGPGTRLTVL.

This chain uses TRBV18 with TRBJ2-5, with D possibly being TRBD1 or TRBD2 (5 bases each). The CDR3 contains 14 residues. Germline CDR1 KGHSH, CDR2 LQKENI. Trimming cost V 0 bases and J 2 bases, with 7 bases left between them. Written as DNA, the CDR3 is TGTGCCAGCTCACCACCGGGGGTTCAAGAGACCCAGTACTTC. Protein sequence: CASSPPGVQETQYF.

The V call is TRBV25-1, the J call TRBJ2-7; no reliable D call. This CDR3 spans 12 amino acids. Trimming stripped 7 bases from V and 3 bases from J, with 10 bases between. Germline V CDR1 and CDR2: MGHDK, SYGVNS. For the CDR3, the DNA is TGTGCCAGCACTCTTAAAATCTACGAGCAGTACTTC. Translating gives CASTLKIYEQYF.

The chain carries TRBV7-7 and TRBJ2-7, with 7 bases fitting TRBD2. Trimming removed 5 bases from V and 0 bases from J; junction bases left unmatched: 7. This CDR3 contains 15 residues. CDR1 SSHAT and CDR2 FNYEAQ come from the germline V gene (reference sequence). The CDR3 spells CASSLQAGDSYEQYF. CDR3 DNA: TGTGCCAGCAGCCTCCAGGCGGGGGACTCCTACGAGCAGTACTTC.

The V gene is TRBV20-1, the J gene TRBJ2-3; weak D call: TRBD1 (5 bases). This CDR3 is built from 11 residues. From germline, CDR1 is DFQATT and CDR2 SNEGSKA (reference sequence). With 5 bases removed from V and 3 bases from J, the gap between germline ends came to 6 bases. CDR3 residues: CSARQTDTQYF. The DNA of the CDR3 is TGCAGTGCTCGACAGACAGATACGCAGTATTTT.

The V gene is TRBV6-2 or TRBV6-3, the J gene TRBJ2-5; no definite D call. This CDR3 is built from 13 residues. CDR1 and CDR2 from the germline V gene are MNHEY and SVGEGT. V shed 2 bases and J shed 2 bases, with 6 bases lying between them. This chain's CDR3 is CASSYEPQETQYF. Here the CDR3 DNA reads TGTGCCAGCAGTTACGAGCCTCAAGAGACCCAGTACTTC.

The chain joins TRBV6-2 or TRBV6-3 to TRBJ1-1, with D hard to call. Germline V gene sequence: CDR1 MNHEY, CDR2 SVGEGT. CDR3 length: 15 residues. Trimming took off 6 bases at V and 1 base at J, with 15 bases between the two ends. The CDR3 bases are TGTGCCAGCAGCCTTATGACACTAAAGAACACTGAAGCTTTCTTT. Its protein is CASSLMTLKNTEAFF.

This clone was seen a few times. The chain links TRBV6-1 to TRBJ2-3; D is ambiguous. This CDR3 region has 15 residues. Trimming stripped 3 bases from V and 2 bases from J, with 12 bases between. The V gene's germline CDR1 is MNHNS and CDR2 SASEGT. In nucleotides, the CDR3 is TGTGCCAGCAGTGATTACGCAGGCCCCACAGATACGCAGTATTTT. Translating it yields CASSDYAGPTDTQYF.

The chain uses TRBV10-2 and TRBJ2-7, with TRBD1 identical over 10 bases. The CDR3 sequence is 13 residues long. Trimming took 6 bases from V and 6 from J; bases not matched to a gene: 5. The V gene's germline CDR1 is WSHSY and CDR2 SAAADI. The chain's CDR3 is CASRTGGAIEQYF. CDR3 in DNA: TGCGCCAGCAGGACAGGGGGCGCGATCGAGCAGTACTTC.

The V call is TRBV6-1, the J call TRBJ1-4; D is possibly TRBD1 (6 bases). CDR1 MNHNS and CDR2 SASEGT come from the germline V gene. V shed 1 base and J shed 2 bases, with 8 bases lying between them. The CDR3 totals 15 residues. Written as DNA, the CDR3 is TGTGCCAGCAGTGAAGTTCAGGGGACTAATGAAAAACTGTTTTTT. Its protein is CASSEVQGTNEKLFF.

The gene calls are TRBV25-1 and TRBJ2-7, with 11 positions matching TRBD2. This CDR3 contains 15 residues. Germline CDR1 reads MGHDK; CDR2 reads SYGVNS. V was pared by 4 bases and J by 5 bases, with 7 bases of the junction left unmatched. The CDR3 reads CASSGTSGSQNEQYF. CDR3 nucleotide sequence: TGTGCCAGCAGTGGGACTAGCGGGTCCCAAAACGAGCAGTACTTC.

DNA for the CDR3: TGTGCCAGCAGCTCCGGGTTTTACTATGGCTACACCTTC. It is translated as CASSSGFYYGYTF. The rearrangement joins TRBV7-9 to TRBJ1-2, with D uncertain. V gave up 4 bases and J gave up 3 bases, with 9 bases separating them. CDR3 length: 13 amino acids. Germline V lookup: CDR1 SEHNR, CDR2 FQNEAQ (reference sequence).

The chain carries TRBV7-9 and TRBJ1-2; 7 bases are shared with TRBD1. The ends lost 7 bases at V and 4 bases at J; junction bases unmatched: 3. CDR3 length: 12 amino acids. CDR1 and CDR2 (germline): SEHNR, FQNEAQ (reference sequence). CDR3 in DNA: TGTGCCAGCACCGACAGGGTCTATGGCTACACCTTC. Translated, it gives CASTDRVYGYTF.

This rearrangement joins TRBV15 to TRBJ2-3; unclear D gene. This CDR3 is built from 16 residues. V shed 3 bases and J shed 0 bases, with 13 bases lying between them. Germline CDR1 reads LNHNV; CDR2 reads YYDKDF (reference sequence). CDR3: CATSSVRSESTDTQYF. In DNA, the CDR3 is TGTGCCACCAGCAGTGTACGGAGCGAGAGCACAGATACGCAGTATTTT.

The rearrangement links TRBV10-2 to TRBJ1-2, with 8 bases that match TRBD1. With V trimmed by 10 bases and J by 6 bases, 10 bases remained unmatched. The germline V gene has CDR1 WSHSY and CDR2 SAAADI. The CDR3 is made up of 13 amino acids. In nucleotides, the CDR3 is TGCGCCACTACAGGGGGGGATTTGGATGGCTACACCTTC. Translated: CATTGGDLDGYTF.

The chain recombines TRBV18 with TRBJ2-3; D uncertain. The CDR3 is made up of 14 amino acids. Trimming took off 4 bases at V and 3 bases at J, with 11 bases between the two ends. Germline CDR1 is KGHSH and CDR2 is LQKENI. CDR3 nucleotide sequence: TGTGCCAGCTCACGGCAGATAGAAACAGATACGCAGTATTTT. Amino acid sequence: CASSRQIETDTQYF.

The V gene is TRBV7-9, the J gene TRBJ2-7; 8 positions match TRBD1. Germline trimming cut 5 bases from V and 7 bases from J; bases unmatched to any gene: 10. The CDR3 spans 14 residues. Per germline, CDR1 SEHNR and CDR2 FQNEAQ (reference sequence). CDR3 residues: CASSQQGDLGEQYF. The CDR3 DNA follows: TGTGCCAGCAGCCAACAGGGGGATCTGGGGGAGCAGTACTTC. The whole variable domain, filled in from reference TRBV7-9 and TRBJ2-7, reads DTGVSQNPRHKITKRGQNVTFRCDPISEHNRLYWYRQTLGQGPEFLTYFQNEAQLEKSRLLSDRFSAERPKGSFSTLEIQRTEQGDSAMYLCASSQQGDLGEQYFGPGTRLTVT.